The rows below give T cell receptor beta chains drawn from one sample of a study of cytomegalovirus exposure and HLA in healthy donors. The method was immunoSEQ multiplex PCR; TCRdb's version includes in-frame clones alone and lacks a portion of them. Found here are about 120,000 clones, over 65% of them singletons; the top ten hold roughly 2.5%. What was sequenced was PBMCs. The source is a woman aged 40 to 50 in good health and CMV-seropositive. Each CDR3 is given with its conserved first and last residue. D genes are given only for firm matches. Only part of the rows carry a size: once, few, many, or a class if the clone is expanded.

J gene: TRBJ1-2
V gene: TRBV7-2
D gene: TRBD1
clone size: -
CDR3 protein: CASSLDREGYGYTF
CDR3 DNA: TGTGCCAGCAGCCTGGACAGGGAAGGCTATGGCTACACCTTC

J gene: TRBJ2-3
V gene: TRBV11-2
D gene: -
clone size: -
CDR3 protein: CASSLAGSAQYF
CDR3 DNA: TGTGCCAGCAGCTTAGCCGGGAGTGCGCAGTATTTT

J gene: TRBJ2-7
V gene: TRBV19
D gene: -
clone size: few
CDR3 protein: CASSTRGYEQYF
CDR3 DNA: TGTGCCAGTAGTACGAGAGGGTACGAGCAGTACTTC

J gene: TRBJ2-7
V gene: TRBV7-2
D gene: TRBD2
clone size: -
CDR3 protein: CASSPSGASSYEQYF
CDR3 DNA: TGTGCCAGCAGCCCAAGCGGGGCCAGCTCCTACGAGCAGTACTTC

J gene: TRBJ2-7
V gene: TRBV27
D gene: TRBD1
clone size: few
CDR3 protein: CASSSPGTGGEEQYF
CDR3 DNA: TGTGCCAGCAGTTCACCCGGGACAGGGGGCGAAGAGCAGTACTTC

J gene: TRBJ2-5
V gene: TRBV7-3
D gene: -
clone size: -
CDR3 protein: CASSPRTVSGQETQYF
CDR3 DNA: TGTGCCAGCAGCCCCCGGACAGTTTCTGGGCAAGAGACCCAGTACTTC

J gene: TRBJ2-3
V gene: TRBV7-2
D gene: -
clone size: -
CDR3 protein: CASSKDGRLTDTQYF
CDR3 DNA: TGTGCCAGCAGCAAAGACGGCAGACTTACAGATACGCAGTATTTT

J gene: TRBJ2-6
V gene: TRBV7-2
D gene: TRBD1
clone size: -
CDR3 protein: CASSYPTGTGHSGANVLTF
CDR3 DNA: TGTGCCAGCAGCTACCCCACCGGGACAGGGCACTCTGGGGCCAACGTCCTGACTTTC

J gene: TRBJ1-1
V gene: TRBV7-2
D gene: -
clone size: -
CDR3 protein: CASSLIQNTEAFF
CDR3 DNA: TGTGCCAGCAGCTTAATACAGAACACTGAAGCTTTCTTT

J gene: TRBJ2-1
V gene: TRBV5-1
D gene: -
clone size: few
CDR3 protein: CASSNPYNEQFF
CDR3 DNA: TGCGCCAGCAGCAATCCATACAATGAGCAGTTCTTC

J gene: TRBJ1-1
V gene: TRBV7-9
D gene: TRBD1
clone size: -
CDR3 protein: CASSLGGTAVGGTEAFF
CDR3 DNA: TGTGCCAGCAGCTTAGGGGGGACAGCCGTTGGGGGCACTGAAGCTTTCTTT

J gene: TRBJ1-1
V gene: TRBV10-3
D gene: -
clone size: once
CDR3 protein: CAARLGEAGTEAFF
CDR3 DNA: TGTGCCGCTCGATTAGGTGAGGCGGGCACTGAAGCTTTCTTT

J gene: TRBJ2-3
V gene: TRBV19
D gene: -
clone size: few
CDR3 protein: CASSIQTGQTDTQYF
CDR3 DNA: TGTGCCAGTAGTATCCAAACAGGGCAGACAGATACGCAGTATTTT

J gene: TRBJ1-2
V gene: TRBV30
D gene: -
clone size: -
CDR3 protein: CAWRTKGTSGYTF
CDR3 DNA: TGTGCCTGGAGGACAAAAGGGACAAGCGGCTACACCTTC

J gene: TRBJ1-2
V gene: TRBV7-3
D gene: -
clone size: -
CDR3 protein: CASSLGGGGTYGYTF
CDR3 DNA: TGTGCCAGCAGCTTAGGGGGTGGGGGGACCTATGGCTACACCTTC

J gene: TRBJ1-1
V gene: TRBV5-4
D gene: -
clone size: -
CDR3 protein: CASRRDTEAFF
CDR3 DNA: TGTGCCAGCAGGAGGGACACTGAAGCTTTCTTT

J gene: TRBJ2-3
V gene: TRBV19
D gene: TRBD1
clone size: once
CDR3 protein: CASRVQGDADTQYF
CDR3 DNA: TGTGCCAGTAGGGTACAGGGGGATGCAGATACGCAGTATTTT

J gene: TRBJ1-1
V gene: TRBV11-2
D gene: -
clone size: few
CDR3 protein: CASSLAGYHNEAFF
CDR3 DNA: TGTGCCAGCAGCTTAGCAGGGTATCATAATGAAGCTTTCTTT

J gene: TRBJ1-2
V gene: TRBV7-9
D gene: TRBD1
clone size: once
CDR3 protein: CASSLGQGTNYGYTF
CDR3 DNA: TGTGCCAGCAGCTTAGGACAGGGGACTAACTATGGCTACACCTTC

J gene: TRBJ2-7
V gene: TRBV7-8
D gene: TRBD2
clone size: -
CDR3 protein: CASSLKRELTYEQYF
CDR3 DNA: TGTGCCAGCAGCCTTAAGCGGGAGTTGACCTACGAGCAGTACTTC

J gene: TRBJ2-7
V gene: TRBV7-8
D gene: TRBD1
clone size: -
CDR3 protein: CASSPIRQGEQYF
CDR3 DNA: TGTGCCAGCAGCCCAATTAGACAGGGCGAGCAGTACTTC

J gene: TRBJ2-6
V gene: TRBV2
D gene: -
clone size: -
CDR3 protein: CASRISPGANVLTF
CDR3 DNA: TGTGCCAGCAGAATCTCCCCTGGGGCCAACGTCCTGACTTTC

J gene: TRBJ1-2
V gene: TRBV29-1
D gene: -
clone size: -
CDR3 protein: CSVEVGGDTAYGYTF
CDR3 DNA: TGCAGCGTTGAGGTTGGCGGGGATACCGCCTATGGCTACACCTTC

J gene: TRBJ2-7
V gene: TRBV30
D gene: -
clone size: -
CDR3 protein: CAWRHPVGEQYF
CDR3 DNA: TGTGCCTGGCGCCACCCGGTCGGCGAGCAGTACTTC

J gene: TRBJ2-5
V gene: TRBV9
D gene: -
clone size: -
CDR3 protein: CASSVAPHLQETQYF
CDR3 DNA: TGTGCCAGCAGCGTAGCTCCGCATCTACAAGAGACCCAGTACTTC

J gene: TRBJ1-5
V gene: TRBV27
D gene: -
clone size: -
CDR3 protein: CASSLWGDQPQHF
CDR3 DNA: TGTGCCAGCAGTTTATGGGGGGATCAGCCCCAGCATTTT

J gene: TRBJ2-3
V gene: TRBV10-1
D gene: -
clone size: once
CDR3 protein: CASSESRLQKDTQYF
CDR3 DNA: TGCGCCAGCAGTGAGTCGCGACTGCAGAAAGATACGCAGTATTTT

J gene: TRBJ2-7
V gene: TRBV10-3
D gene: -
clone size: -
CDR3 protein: CAARTALLGQGGYEQYF
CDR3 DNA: TGTGCCGCACGGACGGCTCTCCTGGGGCAGGGTGGCTACGAGCAGTACTTC

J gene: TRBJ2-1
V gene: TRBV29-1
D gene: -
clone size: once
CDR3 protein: CSSLGQSNNEQFF
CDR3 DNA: TGCAGCTCCCTAGGACAGTCTAACAATGAGCAGTTCTTC

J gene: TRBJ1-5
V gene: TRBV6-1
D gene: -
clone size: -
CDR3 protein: CASSTTGNQPQHF
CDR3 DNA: TGTGCCAGCAGCACGACAGGCAATCAGCCCCAGCATTTT

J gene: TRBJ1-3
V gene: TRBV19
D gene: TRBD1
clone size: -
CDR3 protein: CASSPTGTGSGNTIYF
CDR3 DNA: TGTGCCAGTAGTCCAACCGGGACAGGCTCTGGAAACACCATATATTTT

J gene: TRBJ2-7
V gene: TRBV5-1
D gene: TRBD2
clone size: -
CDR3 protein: CASSLVPGGSGAYEQYF
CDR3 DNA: TGCGCCAGCAGCTTGGTACCCGGCGGGAGTGGCGCCTACGAGCAGTACTTC

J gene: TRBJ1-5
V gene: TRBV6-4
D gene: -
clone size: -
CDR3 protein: CASSEQINQPQHF
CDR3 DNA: TGTGCCAGCAGTGAGCAGATCAATCAGCCCCAGCATTTT

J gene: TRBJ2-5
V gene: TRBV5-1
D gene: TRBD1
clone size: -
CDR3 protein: CASQSDRQWETQYF
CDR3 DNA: TGCGCCAGCCAGTCGGACAGGCAGTGGGAGACCCAGTACTTC

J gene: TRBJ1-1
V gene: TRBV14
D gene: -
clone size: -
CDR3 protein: CASSWSNTEAFF
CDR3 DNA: TGTGCCAGCAGCTGGAGCAACACTGAAGCTTTCTTT

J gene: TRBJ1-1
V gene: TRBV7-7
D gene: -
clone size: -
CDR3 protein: CASSLTQNTEAFF
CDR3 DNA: TGTGCTAGCAGCTTAACACAGAACACTGAAGCTTTCTTT

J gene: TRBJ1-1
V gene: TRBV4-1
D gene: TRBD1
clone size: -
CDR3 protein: CASSQDGVLDRANTEAFF
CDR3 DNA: TGCGCCAGCAGCCAAGATGGGGTTCTTGACAGGGCGAACACTGAAGCTTTCTTT

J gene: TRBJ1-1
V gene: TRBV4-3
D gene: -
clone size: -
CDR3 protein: CASSQDGGRVGRGTEAFF
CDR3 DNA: TGCGCCAGCAGCCAAGATGGAGGTCGCGTCGGCAGGGGCACTGAAGCTTTCTTT

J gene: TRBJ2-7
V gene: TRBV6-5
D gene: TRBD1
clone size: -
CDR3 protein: CASRKDRGTYEQYF
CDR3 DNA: TGTGCCAGCAGGAAAGACAGGGGAACCTACGAGCAGTACTTC

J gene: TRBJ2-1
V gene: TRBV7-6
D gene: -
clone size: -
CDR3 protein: CASSLRGSSYNEQFF
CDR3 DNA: TGTGCCAGCAGCTTAAGGGGAAGCTCCTACAATGAGCAGTTCTTC

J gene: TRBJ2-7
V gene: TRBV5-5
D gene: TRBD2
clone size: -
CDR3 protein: CASSFGGRGYEQYF
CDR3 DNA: TGTGCCAGCAGCTTCGGCGGGAGAGGGTACGAGCAGTACTTC

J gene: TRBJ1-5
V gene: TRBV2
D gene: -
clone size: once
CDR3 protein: CASSESILGLTDQPQHF
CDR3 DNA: TGTGCCAGCAGTGAGTCTATACTGGGCCTCACGGATCAGCCCCAGCATTTT

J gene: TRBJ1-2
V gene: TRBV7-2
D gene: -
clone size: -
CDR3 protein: CASSGGDFGYTF
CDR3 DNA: TGTGCCAGCAGCGGGGGGGACTTCGGCTACACCTTC

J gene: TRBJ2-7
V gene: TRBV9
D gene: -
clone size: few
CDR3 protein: CASSLTGHEQYF
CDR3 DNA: TGTGCCAGCAGCCTAACAGGGCACGAGCAGTACTTC

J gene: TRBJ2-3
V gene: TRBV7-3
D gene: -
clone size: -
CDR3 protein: CASSLFGGDTQYF
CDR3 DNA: TGTGCCAGCAGCTTATTTGGAGGAGATACGCAGTATTTT

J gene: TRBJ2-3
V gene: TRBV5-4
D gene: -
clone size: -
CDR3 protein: CASSLVAGSTDTQYF
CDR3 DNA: TGTGCCAGCAGCTTGGTGGCGGGGAGCACAGATACGCAGTATTTT

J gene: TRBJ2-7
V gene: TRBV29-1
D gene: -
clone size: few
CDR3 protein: CSVGQHEQYF
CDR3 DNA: TGCAGCGTTGGACAGCACGAGCAGTACTTC

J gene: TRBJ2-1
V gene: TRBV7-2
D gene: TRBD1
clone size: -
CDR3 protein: CASSLVDRGSSYNEQFF
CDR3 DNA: TGTGCCAGCAGCTTAGTAGACAGGGGGTCATCCTACAATGAGCAGTTCTTC

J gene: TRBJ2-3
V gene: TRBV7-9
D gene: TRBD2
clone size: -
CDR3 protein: CASSLGLARGGSTDTQYF
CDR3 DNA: TGTGCCAGCAGTCTTGGACTAGCTAGGGGTGGTAGCACAGATACGCAGTATTTT

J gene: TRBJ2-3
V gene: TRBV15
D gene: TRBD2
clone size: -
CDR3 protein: CATSKASGGSDTQYF
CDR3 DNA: TGTGCCACCAGCAAGGCTAGCGGGGGCTCGGATACGCAGTATTTT